The 32 T cell receptor beta chains given below trace back to one sample, sequenced in a study of blood T cell repertoires in COVID-19. The assay was immunoSEQ multiplex PCR, and TCRdb's table has in-frame clones only and misses some. The sample consists of about 160,000 clones, approximately 79% of them appearing once. The sequencing sample was made of PBMCs or T cells enriched from blood (not recorded which). The receptors come from a man over 45 who had recovered from COVID-19.

The rearrangement links TRBV18 to TRBJ1-2, with D uncertain. V lost 2 bases to trimming and J lost 5 bases, with 9 bases between them. Germline CDR1 KGHSH, CDR2 LQKENI. The CDR3 spans 13 residues. CDR3 residues: CASSPDTSYGYTF. The CDR3 DNA reads as TGTGCCAGCTCACCAGACACCTCTTATGGCTACACCTTC.

This chain uses TRBV29-1 with TRBJ2-7, with D perhaps matching TRBD1 (5 bases). From germline, CDR1 is SQVTM and CDR2 ANQGSEA. The CDR3 extends over 12 amino acids. Trimming removed 7 bases from V and 5 bases from J, with 15 bases in between. Here the CDR3 reads CSAAKTTDEQYF. DNA for the CDR3: TGCAGCGCAGCCAAGACGACAGACGAGCAGTACTTC.

The CDR3 sequence is CASRIEGYAEAFF. CDR3 nucleotides: TGTGCCAGCAGGATCGAGGGTTATGCTGAAGCTTTCTTT. J is TRBJ1-1 and V is TRBV5-4; no reliable D call. The germline gives CDR1 SGHNT, CDR2 YYREEE (reference sequence). The CDR3 length is 13 residues. V shed 5 bases and J shed 6 bases, with 14 bases lying between them.

CDR3 sequence reads: CASSSGENQPQHF. The CDR3 bases are TGTGCCAGCAGCTCAGGGGAAAATCAGCCCCAGCATTTT. The rearrangement uses TRBV2 and TRBJ1-5; D might be TRBD1 (6 bases). Trimming stripped 6 bases from V and 4 bases from J, with 10 bases between. The CDR3 sequence is 13 residues long. Per the germline V gene, CDR1 is SNHLY and CDR2 is FYNNEI.

V gene TRBV12-3 or TRBV12-4 combines with J gene TRBJ1-3; D ambiguous. Trimming left V 3 bases short and J 3 bases short, with 3 bases between. This CDR3 has 12 residues. For the CDR3, the DNA is TGTGCCAGCAGTTTCGGTGGAAACACCATATATTTT. Translation: CASSFGGNTIYF.

The gene calls are TRBV7-8 and TRBJ1-2; TRBD1 aligns across 11 bases. CDR1 is SGHVS, CDR2 FQNEAQ, per germline. J lost 4 bases, V lost 5 bases, and 9 bases had no gene match. The CDR3 runs 16 residues. CDR3 coding DNA: TGTGCCAGCAGCGAAAGACCGGGACAGGGGGGCTATGGCTACACCTTC. Residues: CASSERPGQGGYGYTF.

This chain uses TRBV4-1 with TRBJ2-7, with a tentative D call TRBD2 (5 bases). The V end was cut by 0 bases, the J end by 0 bases, with 9 bases between. The length of the CDR3 is 15 residues. Germline CDR1 reads MGHRA; CDR2 reads YSYEKL. The CDR3 DNA is TGCGCCAGCAGCCAAGATCCGGGATCCTCCTACGAGCAGTACTTC. It codes for CASSQDPGSSYEQYF.

The J gene is TRBJ1-3, the V gene TRBV10-3, with 8 bases that match TRBD1. Per germline, CDR1 ENHRY and CDR2 SYGVKD. CDR3 length: 16 amino acids. Trimming took 6 bases from V and 1 from J; bases not matched to a gene: 8. The DNA of the CDR3 is TGTGCCATCAGGGGACAGGCGGAGGAGTCTGGAAACACCATATATTTT. As protein: CAIRGQAEESGNTIYF.

V and J are TRBV7-2 and TRBJ1-3; no clear D gene. Trimming removed 5 bases from V and 0 bases from J, with 11 bases in between. The CDR3 runs to 15 residues. From germline, CDR1 is SGHTA and CDR2 FQGNSA. For the CDR3, the DNA is TGTGCCAGCAGCCCCAAAACGGGCTCTGGAAACACCATATATTTT. It yields the protein CASSPKTGSGNTIYF. The whole variable domain, remainder taken from reference TRBV7-2 and TRBJ1-3, is GAGVSQSPSNKVTEKGKDVELRCDPISGHTALYWYRQSLGQGLEFLIYFQGNSAPDKSGLPSDRFSAERTGGSVSTLTIQRTQQEDSAVYLCASSPKTGSGNTIYFGEGSWLTVV.

V gene TRBV18 combines with J gene TRBJ2-4, with 11 bases fitting TRBD2. The CDR3 length is 16 residues. V lost 8 bases, J lost 0 bases, and 6 bases stayed unmatched. Germline CDR1 KGHSH, CDR2 LQKENI. The CDR3 sequence is CASGTTSGEAKNIQYF. The CDR3 DNA follows: TGTGCCAGCGGAACGACTAGCGGGGAAGCCAAAAACATTCAGTACTTC.

The CDR3 loop reads CAWSVSGGAWEQYF. The CDR3 DNA sequence: TGTGCCTGGAGTGTCAGCGGGGGGGCGTGGGAGCAGTACTTC. The chain combines TRBV30 with TRBJ2-7, with TRBD2 matching 10 bases. V was pared by 0 bases and J by 7 bases, with 6 bases of the junction left unmatched. The CDR3 length is 14 residues. Per the germline V gene, CDR1 is GTSNPN and CDR2 is SVGIG (reference sequence).

This chain connects TRBV2 to TRBJ1-2; 7 bases fit TRBD1. Germline V gene data show CDR1 as SNHLY and CDR2 as FYNNEI. The CDR3 is 14 residues long. The junction had 7 bases not matched to a gene; V was cut back by 5 bases and J by 4 bases. The CDR3 here is CASSLNRGSYGYTF. CDR3 DNA: TGTGCCAGCAGTCTAAACAGGGGTTCCTATGGCTACACCTTC.

This chain uses TRBV4-2 with TRBJ1-1; D unclear. The CDR3 totals 13 residues. V was shortened by 1 base and J by 1 base, with 4 bases between the two germline ends. Germline loops: CDR1 LGHNA, CDR2 YNFKEQ. CDR3 nucleotides: TGTGCCAGCAGCCAAGCAGGGAACACTGAAGCTTTCTTT. As protein: CASSQAGNTEAFF.

This chain connects TRBV19 to TRBJ2-7, with 10 bases fitting TRBD1. The V and J ends lost 9 bases and 3 bases, in that order; junction bases with no gene match: 5. The CDR3 sequence is 13 residues long. Per germline, CDR1 LNHDA and CDR2 SQIVND (reference sequence). The CDR3 protein is CASLWTGGYEQYF. The CDR3 nucleotides read TGTGCCAGCCTATGGACAGGGGGCTACGAGCAGTACTTC.

The rearrangement uses TRBV5-1 and TRBJ2-2; no reliable D call. There are 14 residues in the CDR3. In germline, CDR1 is SGHRS, CDR2 YFSETQ. The V and J ends lost 6 bases and 0 bases respectively, with 9 bases between them. DNA for the CDR3: TGCGCCAGCACCGCCAACACGAACACCGGGGAGCTGTTTTTT. This codes for CASTANTNTGELFF.

This chain joins TRBV27 and TRBJ1-5, with D perhaps TRBD1 (6 bases). Germline V gives CDR1 MNHEY, CDR2 SMNVEV (reference sequence). The V and J ends lost 3 bases and 0 bases respectively, with 9 bases between them. The CDR3 sequence is 15 residues long. CDR3 in DNA: TGTGCCAGCAGTTTCGGACAGAATAGCAATCAGCCCCAGCATTTT. This translates into CASSFGQNSNQPQHF.

The chain employs TRBV20-1 and TRBJ1-1; perhaps TRBD1 as D (5 bases). The CDR3 runs 14 residues. In germline, CDR1 is DFQATT, CDR2 SNEGSKA (reference sequence). Trimming took 3 bases from V and 4 from J, leaving 15 bases between them. The CDR3 nucleotides read TGCAGTGCTAGTCACCGCGGGGGGGGCACTGAAGCTTTCTTT. Translating gives CSASHRGGGTEAFF.

This clone was counted between two and nine times. The V call is TRBV6-5, the J call TRBJ1-1, with 7 bases aligning to TRBD1. The V gene end was trimmed by 2 bases and the J gene end by 1 base; junction bases not matched to a gene: 7. The CDR3 loop spans 16 amino acids. CDR1 is MNHEY and CDR2 is SVGAGI in the germline V gene. CDR3 residues: CASSYLTGVANTEAFF. Here the CDR3 DNA reads TGTGCCAGCAGTTACCTTACAGGGGTGGCGAACACTGAAGCTTTCTTT.

This chain connects TRBV12-5 to TRBJ1-6, with D possibly being TRBD1 (6 bases). The V end was cut by 4 bases, the J end by 7 bases, with 11 bases between. CDR1 is LGHNT, CDR2 FRNRAP, per germline. The CDR3 runs 14 residues. CDR3 DNA: TGTGCTAGTGGTTCCCAGGGGCGGAATTCACCCCTCCACTTT. Protein: CASGSQGRNSPLHF.

The genes are TRBV27 and TRBJ1-2; 9 nucleotides agree with TRBD1. The germline V gene encodes CDR1 MNHEY and CDR2 SMNVEV (reference sequence). Trimming removed 5 bases from V and 5 bases from J; junction bases left unmatched: 12. The CDR3 sequence is 16 residues long. Here the CDR3 DNA reads TGTGCCAGCAGTAAAAGACCCGGGACAGGGATGTATGGCTACACCTTC. Amino acid sequence: CASSKRPGTGMYGYTF.

V usage is TRBV7-3 and J usage is TRBJ2-3; D not certain. In germline, CDR1 is SGHTA, CDR2 FQGTGA. V was trimmed by 5 bases and J by 10 bases, leaving 13 bases between them. The CDR3 length is 12 residues. CDR3 DNA: TGTGCCAGCAGCATAGATGGTGTATCGCAGTATTTT. It yields the protein CASSIDGVSQYF.

The chain carries TRBV7-3 and TRBJ1-2, with TRBD1 matching over 7 bases. After removal of 8 bases from V and 4 bases from J, the junction contained 1 base not matched to a gene. Per germline, CDR1 SGHTA and CDR2 FQGTGA. This CDR3 contains 11 residues. In DNA, the CDR3 is TGTGCCAGCTCAGGGGGCTATGGCTACACCTTC. Translating gives CASSGGYGYTF.

This rearrangement joins TRBV7-3 to TRBJ2-3; TRBD2 agrees at 11 bases. CDR3 length: 16 amino acids. CDR1 is SGHTA, CDR2 FQGTGA, per germline. V shed 5 bases and J 5 bases; nucleotides not matched to a gene: 9. Here the CDR3 reads CASSHTSGGYQDTQYF. The CDR3 coding sequence is TGTGCCAGCAGCCACACTAGCGGGGGCTACCAAGATACGCAGTATTTT.

This sequence joins TRBV5-1 and TRBJ1-4; 9 nucleotides align to TRBD1. V lost 3 bases, J lost 3 bases, and 3 bases stayed unmatched. The V gene's germline CDR1 is SGHRS and CDR2 YFSETQ. This CDR3 has 15 amino acids. In nucleotides, the CDR3 is TGCGCCAGCAGCTGGACAGGGGTATCTAATGAAAAACTGTTTTTT. This gives the protein CASSWTGVSNEKLFF.

V gene TRBV7-9 combines with J gene TRBJ1-2; TRBD1 aligns across 9 bases. Germline V CDR1 and CDR2: SEHNR, FQNEAQ (reference sequence). V shed 4 bases and J 3 bases; nucleotides not matched to a gene: 6. The CDR3 has 15 amino acids. CDR3: CASSSGQGNYYGYTF. CDR3 bases: TGTGCCAGCAGCTCGGGACAGGGAAATTACTATGGCTACACCTTC.

The rearrangement links TRBV5-4 to TRBJ1-2; D not resolved. The CDR3 is made up of 15 amino acids. Per germline, CDR1 SGHNT and CDR2 YYREEE (reference sequence). V dropped 0 bases and J dropped 1 base, with 10 bases sitting between them. Here the CDR3 reads CASSLVEQSNYGYTF. CDR3 nucleotide sequence: TGTGCCAGCAGCTTGGTGGAGCAGAGTAACTATGGCTACACCTTC.

This chain connects TRBV6-1 to TRBJ1-2, with a weak D call TRBD1 (5 bases). The V and J ends lost 2 bases and 6 bases respectively, with 13 bases between them. The CDR3 has 14 residues. Germline V lookup: CDR1 MNHNS, CDR2 SASEGT. CDR3 DNA sequence: TGTGCCAGCAGTGAAATAAATGGGGCTGATGGCTACACCTTC. The encoded protein is CASSEINGADGYTF.

The chain employs TRBV5-6 and TRBJ2-2; 8 bases line up with TRBD2. Germline CDR1 reads SGHDT; CDR2 reads YYEEEE. CDR3 length: 16 amino acids. With 0 bases clipped from V and 5 bases from J, the junction kept 6 bases outside the gene matches. The CDR3 DNA reads as TGTGCCAGCAGCTTGGCGGGGGGGCCGCAAACCGGGGAGCTGTTTTTT. Protein sequence: CASSLAGGPQTGELFF.

The rearrangement joins TRBV6-5 to TRBJ2-7, with D maybe TRBD1 (6 bases). Germline loops: CDR1 MNHEY, CDR2 SVGAGI. The CDR3 spans 15 residues. Deletions cut 0 bases from V and 4 bases from J, with 13 bases between. CDR3 nucleotides: TGTGCCAGCAGTTACTCGACTCAGGGGTGGTACGAGCAGTACTTC. It yields the protein CASSYSTQGWYEQYF.

A word on this clone: A much larger clone lies one base from this, so it may be a read error. The J gene is TRBJ1-2, the V gene TRBV7-2, with D possibly matching TRBD1 (6 bases). This CDR3 has 12 residues. Germline CDR1 and CDR2: SGHTA and FQGNSA. V was clipped by 5 bases and J by 4 bases, with 8 bases between them. The CDR3 DNA reads TGTGCCAGCAGCCGGACAGCCTATGGCTACACCTTC. This codes for CASSRTAYGYTF. The whole variable domain, filled in from reference TRBV7-2 and TRBJ1-2, reads GAGVSQSPSNKVTEKGKDVELRCDPISGHTALYWYRQSLGQGLEFLIYFQGNSAPDKSGLPSDRFSAERTGGSVSTLTIQRTQQEDSAVYLCASSRTAYGYTFGSGTRLTVV.

This sequence joins TRBV11-1 and TRBJ1-1, with D tentatively TRBD1 (6 bases). The CDR3 runs 16 residues. CDR1 is SGHAT and CDR2 is FQDESV in the germline V gene (reference sequence). V lost 1 base to trimming and J lost 3 bases, with 15 bases between them. CDR3 protein: CASSLVLQGPDTEAFF. The CDR3 coding sequence is TGTGCCAGCAGCTTAGTCTTGCAGGGGCCCGACACTGAAGCTTTCTTT.

The count of this clone is one. The V gene is TRBV27, the J gene TRBJ2-7, with a weak D call TRBD1 (6 bases). The germline gives CDR1 MNHEY, CDR2 SMNVEV (reference sequence). V was shortened by 6 bases and J by 0 bases, with 15 bases between the two germline ends. The CDR3 is made up of 15 amino acids. The chain's CDR3 is CASRAGTKSSYEQYF. CDR3 nucleotide sequence: TGTGCCAGCAGGGCCGGGACAAAAAGCTCCTACGAGCAGTACTTC.